This T cell receptor (beta chain) was profiled in a study of T cells after yellow fever vaccination. Whole-study results and caveats: Repertoires obtained by FACS sorting could include abundant clonotypes that entered as contaminants from the bulk population.

A universal primer site and UMIs were added as TCR cDNA was made by 5'RACE template switching. TCRdb recomputed calls from the 5' RACE reads with MiXCR, one row per CDR3 protein. The profile shows 25,000 to 30,000 distinct CDR3 sequences, just under 6.5% of them singletons. This clonotype was seen ten or more times. Trimming took off 2 bases at V and 0 bases at J, with 7 bases between the two ends. The CDR3 is made up of 14 amino acids. The germline CDR1 and CDR2 sequences are SGHRS and YFSETQ. This chain links TRBV5-1 with TRBJ2-3; D unresolved. Sequenced here: PBMCs, either bulk or a sorted T-cell subset (CD4+, CD8+, memory, or dextramer-sorted; not recorded which), sampled on the day of the yellow fever booster vaccination. The receptor's source is a man aged 25 to 45 who received the YFV17D yellow fever vaccine. The CDR3 DNA follows: TGCGCCAGCAGCTTCGCCACTAGCACAGATACGCAGTATTTT. It codes for CASSFATSTDTQYF.